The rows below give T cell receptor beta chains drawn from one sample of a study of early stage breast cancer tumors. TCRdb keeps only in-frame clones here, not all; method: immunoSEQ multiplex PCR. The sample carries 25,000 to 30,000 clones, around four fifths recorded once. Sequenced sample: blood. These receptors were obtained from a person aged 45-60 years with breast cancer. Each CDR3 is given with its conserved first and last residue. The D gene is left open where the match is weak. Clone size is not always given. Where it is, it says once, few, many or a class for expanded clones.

cdr3_aa: CASSLVPGGTDTQYF; cdr3_nt: TGCGCCAGCAGCTTGGTTCCGGGGGGGACAGATACGCAGTATTTT; d_call: TRBD2; clone_size: .; j_call: TRBJ2-3; v_call: TRBV5-1
cdr3_aa: CAISAQGLSNQPQHF; cdr3_nt: TGTGCCATCAGTGCCCAGGGACTTAGCAATCAGCCCCAGCATTTT; d_call: .; clone_size: .; j_call: TRBJ1-5; v_call: TRBV10-3
cdr3_aa: CASSPGQGTGNTIYF; cdr3_nt: TGTGCCAGCAGCCCGGGACAGGGCACCGGAAACACCATATATTTT; d_call: TRBD1; clone_size: .; j_call: TRBJ1-3; v_call: TRBV7-9
cdr3_aa: CSGSGTGGPSGGSRDTQYF; cdr3_nt: TGCAGCGGTTCTGGGACAGGGGGTCCATCGGGGGGTTCCCGAGATACGCAGTATTTT; d_call: TRBD1; clone_size: .; j_call: TRBJ2-3; v_call: TRBV29-1
cdr3_aa: CAISPQTSGSYEQYF; cdr3_nt: TGTGCCATCAGTCCCCAGACTAGCGGGAGCTACGAGCAGTACTTC; d_call: TRBD2; clone_size: .; j_call: TRBJ2-7; v_call: TRBV10-3
cdr3_aa: CASTRGGSQETQYF; cdr3_nt: TGTGCCAGCACCCGCGGGGGGTCTCAAGAGACCCAGTACTTC; d_call: TRBD2; clone_size: .; j_call: TRBJ2-5; v_call: TRBV6-1
cdr3_aa: CATSRDRLPNTEAFF; cdr3_nt: TGTGCCACCAGCAGAGATAGACTCCCGAACACTGAAGCTTTCTTT; d_call: .; clone_size: .; j_call: TRBJ1-1; v_call: TRBV15
cdr3_aa: CASRSQGLPYGEQYF; cdr3_nt: TGTGCCAGCAGGTCACAGGGCCTCCCTTACGGCGAGCAGTACTTC; d_call: .; clone_size: .; j_call: TRBJ2-7; v_call: TRBV27
cdr3_aa: CASSMGLAGGYEQYF; cdr3_nt: TGTGCCAGTAGTATGGGACTAGCGGGGGGCTACGAGCAGTACTTC; d_call: TRBD2; clone_size: .; j_call: TRBJ2-7; v_call: TRBV19
cdr3_aa: CASTSRAGELFF; cdr3_nt: TGCGCCAGCACTAGCCGAGCCGGGGAGCTGTTTTTT; d_call: .; clone_size: .; j_call: TRBJ2-2; v_call: TRBV10-2
cdr3_aa: CAWSLDRVYNEQFF; cdr3_nt: TGTGCCTGGAGCCTCGACAGGGTTTACAATGAGCAGTTCTTC; d_call: TRBD1; clone_size: .; j_call: TRBJ2-1; v_call: TRBV30
cdr3_aa: CAWSGGAGANVLTF; cdr3_nt: TGTGCCTGGAGTGGAGGGGCTGGGGCCAACGTCCTGACTTTC; d_call: .; clone_size: few; j_call: TRBJ2-6; v_call: TRBV30
cdr3_aa: CASRQGSLEKLFF; cdr3_nt: TGTGCCAGCAGACAGGGTTCATTGGAAAAACTGTTTTTT; d_call: .; clone_size: .; j_call: TRBJ1-4; v_call: TRBV6-5
cdr3_aa: CASSLQGHGPLYEQYF; cdr3_nt: TGTGCCAGCAGCTTACAAGGACACGGTCCCCTCTACGAGCAGTACTTC; d_call: .; clone_size: .; j_call: TRBJ2-7; v_call: TRBV7-9
cdr3_aa: CASTRELFTEAFF; cdr3_nt: TGTGCCAGCACCCGGGAGCTATTCACTGAAGCTTTCTTT; d_call: .; clone_size: once; j_call: TRBJ1-1; v_call: TRBV2
cdr3_aa: CASSNTGDEQYF; cdr3_nt: TGTGCCAGCAGTAATACAGGGGACGAGCAGTACTTC; d_call: TRBD1; clone_size: .; j_call: TRBJ2-7; v_call: TRBV11-3
cdr3_aa: CASRESSTEAFF; cdr3_nt: TGTGCCAGCAGAGAAAGTAGCACTGAAGCTTTCTTT; d_call: .; clone_size: .; j_call: TRBJ1-1; v_call: TRBV2
cdr3_aa: CASSPEGYSGNTIYF; cdr3_nt: TGTGCCAGCAGCCCTGAGGGGTACTCTGGAAACACCATATATTTT; d_call: .; clone_size: .; j_call: TRBJ1-3; v_call: TRBV7-9
cdr3_aa: CASNGPGTVNQPQHF; cdr3_nt: TGTGCCAGCAACGGGCCGGGGACGGTCAATCAGCCCCAGCATTTT; d_call: .; clone_size: .; j_call: TRBJ1-5; v_call: TRBV6-1
cdr3_aa: CASSLSYLDTQYF; cdr3_nt: TGTGCCAGCAGCTTAAGTTACCTCGATACGCAGTATTTT; d_call: .; clone_size: .; j_call: TRBJ2-3; v_call: TRBV7-3